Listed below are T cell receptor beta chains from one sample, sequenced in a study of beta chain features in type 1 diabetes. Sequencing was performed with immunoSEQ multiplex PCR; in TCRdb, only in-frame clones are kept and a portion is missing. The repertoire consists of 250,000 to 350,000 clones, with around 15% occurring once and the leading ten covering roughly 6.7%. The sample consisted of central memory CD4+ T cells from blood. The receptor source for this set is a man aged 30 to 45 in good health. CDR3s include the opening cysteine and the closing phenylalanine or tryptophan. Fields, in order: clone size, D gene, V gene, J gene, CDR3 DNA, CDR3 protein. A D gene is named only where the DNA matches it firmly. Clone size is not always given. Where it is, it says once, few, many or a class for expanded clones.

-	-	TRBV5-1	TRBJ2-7	TGCGCCAGCAGCTTGTCGGGAAGAAACGAGCAGTACTTC	CASSLSGRNEQYF
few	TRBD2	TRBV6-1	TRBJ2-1	TGTGCCAGCAGTGTGGGAGGGACCAATGAGCAGTTCTTC	CASSVGGTNEQFF
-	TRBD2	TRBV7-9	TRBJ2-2	TGTGCCAGCAGACTAGCGGGAGGTTCGAACACCGGGGAGCTGTTTTTT	CASRLAGGSNTGELFF
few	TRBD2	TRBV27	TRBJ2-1	TGTGCCAGCAGTTTGAGAGGGGTGGGGGGGTACAATGAGCAGTTCTTC	CASSLRGVGGYNEQFF
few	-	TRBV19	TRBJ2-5	TGTGCCAGTAGTATCCTGGGCCAAGAGACCCAGTACTTC	CASSILGQETQYF
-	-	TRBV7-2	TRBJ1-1	TGTGCCAGCAGCTTAAGTCGAGGACCCTGGAGCACTGAAGCTTTCTTT	CASSLSRGPWSTEAFF
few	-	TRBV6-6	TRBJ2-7	TGTGCCAGCAGTTACTCGAAAATTCTCACGTACGAGCAGTACTTC	CASSYSKILTYEQYF
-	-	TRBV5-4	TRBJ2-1	TGCGCCAGCAGCCAAGAGGCAGGGAATGAGCAGTTCTTC	CASSQEAGNEQFF
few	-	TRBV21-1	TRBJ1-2	TGTGCCAGCCTTGGACAGGGGTTCGTAGTTCATGGCTACACCTTC	CASLGQGFVVHGYTF
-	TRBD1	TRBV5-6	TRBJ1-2	TGTGCCAGCAGTTCAGGGGGAGATCGGGGCTACACCTTC	CASSSGGDRGYTF
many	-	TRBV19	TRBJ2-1	TGTGCCAGTAGTATCTCCAGGGGCGATGAGCAGTTCTTC	CASSISRGDEQFF
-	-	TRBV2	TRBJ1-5	TGTGCCAGCAGTGTAGACCCGCGCAACCAGCCCCAGCATTTT	CASSVDPRNQPQHF
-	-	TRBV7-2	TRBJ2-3	TGTGCCACCCGGGGGACAGTCACAGATACGCAGTATTTT	CATRGTVTDTQYF
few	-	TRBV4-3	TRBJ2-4	TGCGCCAGCAGCCAAGAAGGCTGGGGAGTCCCTAAAAACATTCAGTACTTC	CASSQEGWGVPKNIQYF
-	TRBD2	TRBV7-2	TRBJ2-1	TGTGCCAGCAGCTTACTTAGCGGGAGGCCGTACAATGAGCAGTTCTTC	CASSLLSGRPYNEQFF
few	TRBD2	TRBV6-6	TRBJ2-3	TGTGCCAGCACCCTAGCGGGGGGGCCTACAGATACGCAGTATTTT	CASTLAGGPTDTQYF